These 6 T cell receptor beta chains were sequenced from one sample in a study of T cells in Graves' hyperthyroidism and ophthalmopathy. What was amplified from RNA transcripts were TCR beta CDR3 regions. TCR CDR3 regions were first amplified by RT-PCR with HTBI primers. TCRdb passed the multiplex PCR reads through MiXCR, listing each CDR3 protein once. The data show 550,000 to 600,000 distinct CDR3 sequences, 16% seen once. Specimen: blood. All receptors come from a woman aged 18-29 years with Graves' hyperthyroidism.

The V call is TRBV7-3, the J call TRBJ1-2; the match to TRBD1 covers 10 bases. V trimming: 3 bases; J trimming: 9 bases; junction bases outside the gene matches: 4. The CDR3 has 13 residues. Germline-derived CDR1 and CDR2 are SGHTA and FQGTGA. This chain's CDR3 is CASSLRTGGSYTF. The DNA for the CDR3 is TGTGCCAGCAGCTTGAGGACAGGGGGTAGCTACACCTTC.

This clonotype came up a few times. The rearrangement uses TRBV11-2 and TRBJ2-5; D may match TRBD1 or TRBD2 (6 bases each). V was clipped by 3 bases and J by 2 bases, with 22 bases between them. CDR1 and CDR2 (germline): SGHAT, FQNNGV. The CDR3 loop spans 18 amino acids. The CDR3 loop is CASSLSRRGLKGQETQYF. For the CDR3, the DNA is TGTGCCAGCAGCTTGTCTCGCCGGGGGCTCAAGGGACAAGAGACCCAGTACTTC.

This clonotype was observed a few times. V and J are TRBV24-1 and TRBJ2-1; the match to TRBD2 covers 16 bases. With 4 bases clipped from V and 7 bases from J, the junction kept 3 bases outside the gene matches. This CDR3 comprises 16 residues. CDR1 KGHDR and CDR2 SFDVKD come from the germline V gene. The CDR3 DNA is TGTGCCACCAGTGACCCGGGACTAGCGGGAGGGAATGAGCAGTTCTTC. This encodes CATSDPGLAGGNEQFF.

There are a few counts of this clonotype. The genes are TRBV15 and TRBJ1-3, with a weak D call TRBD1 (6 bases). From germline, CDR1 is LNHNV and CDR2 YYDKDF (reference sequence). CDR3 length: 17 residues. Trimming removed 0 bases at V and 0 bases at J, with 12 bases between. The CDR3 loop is CATSRDPTGSSGNTIYF. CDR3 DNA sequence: TGTGCCACCAGCAGAGATCCCACAGGGAGCTCTGGAAACACCATATATTTT.

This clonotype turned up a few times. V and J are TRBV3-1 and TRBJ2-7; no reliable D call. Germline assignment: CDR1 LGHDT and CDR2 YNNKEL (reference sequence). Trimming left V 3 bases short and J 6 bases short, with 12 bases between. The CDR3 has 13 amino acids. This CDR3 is CASSQGFRVEQYF. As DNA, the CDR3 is TGTGCCAGCAGCCAGGGCTTTCGGGTCGAGCAGTACTTC.

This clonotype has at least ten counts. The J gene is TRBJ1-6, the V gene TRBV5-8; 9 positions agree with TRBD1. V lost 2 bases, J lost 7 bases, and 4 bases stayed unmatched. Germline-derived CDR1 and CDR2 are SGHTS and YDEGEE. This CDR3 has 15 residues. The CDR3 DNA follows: TGTGCCAGCAGCTTCCGGACAGGGGCCAATTCACCCCTCCACTTT. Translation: CASSFRTGANSPLHF.